This entry lists 13 T cell receptor beta chains sequenced from one sample in a study of blood T cell repertoires in COVID-19. The assay was immunoSEQ multiplex PCR, and TCRdb's table has in-frame clones only and misses some. The sample contains about 190,000 clones, roughly nine tenths of which appear only once. The sample taken for sequencing was peripheral blood. All receptors derive from a man aged 65 to 79 with active or convalescent COVID-19.

In this sample, this clone turned up many times. The rearrangement uses TRBV4-1 and TRBJ1-1; D is possibly TRBD1 (5 bases). The CDR3 totals 14 residues. Trimming removed 5 bases at V and 0 bases at J, with 10 bases between. Germline CDR1 and CDR2: MGHRA and YSYEKL. The CDR3 region has the DNA TGCGCCAGCAGCGGCCGGACAATGAACACTGAAGCTTTCTTT. This codes for CASSGRTMNTEAFF.

The rearrangement uses TRBV2 and TRBJ2-5; 9 bases match TRBD1. The CDR3 loop spans 15 amino acids. V shed 7 bases and J 4 bases; nucleotides not matched to a gene: 10. CDR1 and CDR2 (germline): SNHLY, FYNNEI. The CDR3: CASTRGQGRAETQYF. CDR3 DNA sequence: TGTGCCAGCACCCGAGGACAGGGGCGAGCAGAGACCCAGTACTTC.

Here the CDR3 DNA reads TGTGCCAGCAGTTACTCACTTAGCGGAGGTTACAATGAGCAGTTCTTC. Encoded protein: CASSYSLSGGYNEQFF. The chain is built from TRBV6-5 and TRBJ2-1, with a possible D match to TRBD2 (6 bases). Germline CDR1 MNHEY, CDR2 SVGAGI. The CDR3 is 16 amino acids. Trimming shortened V by 0 bases and J by 4 bases, and 13 bases separated the two germline ends.

This clone was seen just once. The DNA of the CDR3 is TGTGCCATCACTGGTTATGTAGCGAAGAACACCGGGGAGCTGTTTTTT. It is translated as CAITGYVAKNTGELFF. V is TRBV10-3 and J is TRBJ2-2; a weak D match, TRBD2 (5 bases). V shed 7 bases and J shed 1 base, with 16 bases lying between them. Per the germline V gene, CDR1 is ENHRY and CDR2 is SYGVKD. CDR3 length: 16 amino acids.

The rearrangement joins TRBV28 to TRBJ2-7; 7 nucleotides match TRBD1. J gave up 4 bases and V 6 bases, and 15 bases lay outside the gene matches. The V gene's germline CDR1 is MDHEN and CDR2 SYDVKM. CDR3 length: 16 residues. CDR3 in DNA: TGTGCCAGCAGGCGAGGGACAGTACAGAAGAGATACGAGCAGTACTTC. Translating gives CASRRGTVQKRYEQYF.

This chain links TRBV3-1 (or the pseudogene TRBV3-2) with TRBJ2-7; 8 bases fit TRBD1. V trimming: 8 bases; J trimming: 4 bases; junction bases outside the gene matches: 16. The CDR3 is 16 amino acids. Germline-derived CDR1 and CDR2 are LGHDT and YNNKEL (reference sequence). The CDR3 DNA reads TGTGCCAGCGCCAGTAGCCTGGGCAGGGGGCTTTACGAGCAGTACTTC. The encoded protein is CASASSLGRGLYEQYF.

The rearrangement links TRBV12-5 to TRBJ2-1; tentative D call: TRBD1 (6 bases). CDR1 is LGHNT and CDR2 is FRNRAP in the germline V gene. CDR3 size: 13 residues. V was shortened by 6 bases and J by 8 bases, with 14 bases between the two germline ends. CDR3 nucleotide sequence: TGTGCTAGTGGGGCAGGGGTCTCCTATGAGCAGTTCTTC. Amino acid sequence: CASGAGVSYEQFF.

This clone has more than one count but fewer than ten. V and J are TRBV2 and TRBJ2-1, with D perhaps TRBD2 (5 bases). Germline V gives CDR1 SNHLY, CDR2 FYNNEI. Trimming shortened V by 5 bases and J by 4 bases, and 15 bases separated the two germline ends. The CDR3 covers 15 residues. The CDR3 loop reads CASSPDGGWYNEQFF. The CDR3 nucleotides read TGTGCCAGCAGTCCGGACGGAGGATGGTACAATGAGCAGTTCTTC.

The CDR3 protein is CASSPEFATTNEKLFF. The CDR3 DNA follows: TGCGCCAGCAGCCCCGAGTTCGCGACAACTAATGAAAAACTGTTTTTT. The chain carries TRBV4-1 and TRBJ1-4; D uncertain. The CDR3 loop spans 16 amino acids. V was cut by 4 bases and J by 0 bases, with 12 bases left in between. The germline V gene encodes CDR1 MGHRA and CDR2 YSYEKL.

Here the CDR3 DNA reads TGTGCCATCAGTGCAGATACCTACGAGCAGTACTTC. Protein: CAISADTYEQYF. The chain is built from TRBV10-3 and TRBJ2-7, with unresolved D. The CDR3 runs 12 residues. The V gene lost 4 bases and the J gene lost 2 bases, with 6 bases spanning the gap. Germline loops: CDR1 ENHRY, CDR2 SYGVKD.

The gene calls are TRBV27 and TRBJ2-3; TRBD1 might be the D (6 bases). This CDR3 region has 15 residues. V gave up 0 bases and J gave up 2 bases, with 9 bases separating them. The V gene's germline CDR1 is MNHEY and CDR2 SMNVEV (reference sequence). The CDR3 DNA sequence: TGTGCCAGCAGTTTATCGACAGGTGTCACAGATACGCAGTATTTT. Translation gives CASSLSTGVTDTQYF.

The genes are TRBV21-1 and TRBJ1-2; TRBD1 is the table's D call, not checked against the DNA. TRBV21-1 is designated a pseudogene. CDR3 length equals 15 residues. Here the CDR3 reads CASSKALAGGIGYTF. CDR3 nucleotides: TGTGCCAGCAGCAAAGCGCTTGCAGGGGGCATTGGCTACACCTTC.

The rearrangement joins TRBV9 to TRBJ1-2, with TRBD1 matching 7 bases. The CDR3 loop spans 13 amino acids. The germline gives CDR1 SGDLS, CDR2 YYNGEE. V was pared by 3 bases and J by 4 bases, with 3 bases of the junction left unmatched. Here the CDR3 DNA reads TGTGCCAGCAGCGGCGGGACAGTCTATGGCTACACCTTC. It translates to CASSGGTVYGYTF. Combining the CDR3 with reference TRBV9 and TRBJ1-2 gives the whole variable domain DSGVTQTPKHLITATGQRVTLRCSPRSGDLSVYWYQQSLDQGLQFLIQYYNGEERAKGNILERFSAQQFPDLHSELNLSSLELGDSALYFCASSGGTVYGYTFGSGTRLTVV.